This T cell receptor (beta chain) was recovered during a study of beta chain features in type 1 diabetes (dated by TCRdb to between 2018 and 2020). Regarding the research as a whole: Mean age, gender distribution, total cell number and subset yield did not differ between patients and healthy donors. Naive and central memory subsets were obtained from all 30 or so donors, but regulatory and stem cell-like memory subsets were isolated from only 8 patients and about 8 healthy donors. In the study, TCRB repertoires of sorted circulating CD4+ T cell subsets from recently diagnosed type 1 diabetes patients were compared with those of matched healthy donors. A total of roughly 98,000,000 sorted cells were examined across all samples, and RNA yield correlated strongly with the number of cells per subset.

Each donor gave one peripheral blood draw, averaging roughly 100 mL, which was collected into heparinised tubes. A BD FACSAria II was used to sort naive, central memory, regulatory and stem cell-like memory CD4+ T cells with a panel that included CD45RO, CCR7, CD25, CD127, CD95 and CD27. Purity was above 95% for every sorted population. PBMCs were separated immediately by Lymphoprep density gradient centrifugation and were stained directly, without being cultured. To minimize batch effects, samples were stained and sorted in pairs, one healthy donor with one patient per experiment. Trimming leaves V shorter by 6 bases and J shorter by 4 bases, with the junction holding 4 bases beyond the gene matches. Its CDR3 holds 12 amino acids, cysteine through phenylalanine. Of all the DNA, just the CDR3 is kept, 36 bases in frame from base 1. The germline V gene gives CDR1 as SQVTM and CDR2 as ANQGSEA. The entire amount of isolated RNA was reverse transcribed using the High Capacity cDNA Reverse Transcription Kit, so the sequenced TCRB transcripts were expressed ones. Deep immunoSEQ sequencing was applied to naive, central memory and regulatory T cell samples, giving an average of roughly 3.5 million total reads per sample. Sorted cells were lysed in RLT buffer and RNA was extracted with DNase-treated RNeasy Micro or Mini kits, depending on cell number. To prevent cross-contamination, every cell subset was processed on its own, while patient and healthy donor samples were processed together. The immunoSEQ multiplex PCR was used to amplify TCRB sequences from cDNA, generating 87-bp fragments that spanned the CDR3 region. Amplicons were sequenced on the Illumina HiSeq platform. The study's own analysis went as follows. Synthetic template baselines were used to correct PCR bias computationally, reads within Hamming distance 2 were collapsed together, and singletons that could not be merged were discarded. Reads were aligned against IMGT to assign V, D and J genes, CDR3 length and insertions or deletions at six rearrangement sites. Within each subset, clonotype counts were normalized to sorted cell number, after which true diversity and Gini coefficients were computed with the tcR R package. Repertoire sharing was quantified using the overlap coefficient calculated on TCRB nucleotide sequences. Out-of-frame TCRB sequences from naive cells were analyzed to stand in for the pre-selection repertoire. In its TCRdb copy, this immuneACCESS table keeps in-frame sequences only and misses some clones. Where compared with another copy, unresolved V genes explain less than half of these, and the others have no known cause. Clonal size and the V and J genes are those of that table, whereas D and trimming came from the DNA. The sample table contains about 360,000 clones; only one count was recorded for about 12% of them. 0.0095% to 0.013% of the sample is held by the ten biggest clonotypes.

Points the paper makes about the study in general: Shorter templates might be favored by PCR, yet because patient and control samples were amplified and corrected together, any such skew would affect both groups equally. HLA sub-analyses involved small numbers of individuals, so any influence of HLA type on TCRB rearrangement remained unresolved. Naive, central memory and regulatory TCRB repertoires appeared to be more alike among patients than among healthy donors. At VDJ recombination sites, patients with type 1 diabetes made fewer insertions and deleted more nucleotides, a pattern implying thymic rearrangement abnormalities. In all four CD4+ subsets, TCRB CDR3 length was moderately but significantly shorter in type 1 diabetes patients. Because cDNA was sequenced instead of genomic DNA, highly expressing activated cells could be over-represented, though the groups showed no difference in activation or CD3 levels.

On this clone: The specificity of this receptor is unknown. No much larger clonotype is one base removed from it; base qualities were not supplied.

This receptor chain uses TRBV29-1 and TRBJ2-3, and 7 junctional nucleotides match TRBD2. Sequenced input: naive CD4+ T cells from blood. The cell subset or site label for this specimen denotes: true naive CD4+ T cells. The clonotype originates from a woman younger than 30 with type 1 diabetes. The DNA sequence is as follows: TGCAGCGTAAAGGGAGGGGCAGATACGCAGTATTTT. Its coded protein is CSVKGGADTQYF.